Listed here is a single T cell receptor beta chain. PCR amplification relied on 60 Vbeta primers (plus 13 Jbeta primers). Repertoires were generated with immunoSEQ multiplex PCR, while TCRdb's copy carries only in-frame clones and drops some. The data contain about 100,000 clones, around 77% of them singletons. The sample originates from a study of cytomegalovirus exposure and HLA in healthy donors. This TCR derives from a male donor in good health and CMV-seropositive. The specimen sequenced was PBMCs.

The CDR3: CASSPDRGSPLHF. CDR3 bases: TGTGCCAGCAGCCCCGACAGGGGATCACCCCTCCACTTT. The V and J genes are TRBV11-2 and TRBJ1-6; the match to TRBD1 covers 8 bases. In germline, CDR1 is SGHAT, CDR2 FQNNGV. With 5 bases clipped from V and 10 bases from J, the junction kept 4 bases outside the gene matches. The CDR3 has 13 residues. The full variable domain, with the rest looked up from reference TRBV11-2 and TRBJ1-6, is EAGVAQSPRYKIIEKRQSVAFWCNPISGHATLYWYQQILGQGPKLLIQFQNNGVVDDSQLPKDRFSAERLKGVDSTLKIQPAKLEDSAVYLCASSPDRGSPLHFGNGTRLTVT.